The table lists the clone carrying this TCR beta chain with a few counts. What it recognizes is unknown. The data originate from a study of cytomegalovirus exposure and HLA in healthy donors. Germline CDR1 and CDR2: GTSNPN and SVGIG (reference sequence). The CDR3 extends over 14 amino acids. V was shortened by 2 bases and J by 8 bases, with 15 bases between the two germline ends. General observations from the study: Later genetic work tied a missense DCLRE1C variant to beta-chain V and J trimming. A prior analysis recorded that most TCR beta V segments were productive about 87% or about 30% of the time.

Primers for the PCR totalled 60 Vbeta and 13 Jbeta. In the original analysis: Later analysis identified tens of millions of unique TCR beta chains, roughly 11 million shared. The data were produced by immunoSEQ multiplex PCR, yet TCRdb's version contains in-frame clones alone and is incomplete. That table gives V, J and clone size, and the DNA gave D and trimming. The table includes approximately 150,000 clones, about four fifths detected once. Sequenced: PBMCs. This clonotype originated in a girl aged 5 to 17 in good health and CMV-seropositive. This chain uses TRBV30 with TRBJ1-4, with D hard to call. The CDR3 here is CAWSPEVKGEKLFF. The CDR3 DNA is TGTGCCTGGAGTCCGGAGGTAAAAGGGGAAAAACTGTTTTTT.